This TCR beta chain was identified during a study of T cells after yellow fever vaccination. The study, taken as a whole, reports: Re-detected after boosting: most primary clones, 96% of CD4 and roughly 90% of CD8.

MiXCR, applied by TCRdb to the 5' RACE reads, yields one record per CDR3 protein. Of 300,000 to 400,000 distinct CDR3 sequences in the sample, around 6.4% were seen once. This clonotype was picked up many times. Its matching antigen is unknown. Unmatched junction bases numbered 8, after V lost 4 bases and J lost 6 bases. The CDR3 totals 14 residues. From germline, CDR1 is SGHTS and CDR2 YDEGEE. The receptor's source is a man aged 25-45 years who received the YFV17D yellow fever vaccine. This sample comprised PBMCs, obtained 5 days after the yellow fever booster vaccination. J is TRBJ2-7 and V is TRBV5-8; 9 bases are a match to TRBD1. The DNA of the CDR3 is TGTGCCAGCAGCGGACCGGGACAGGGAAGCGAGCAGTACTTC. Residues: CASSGPGQGSEQYF. The full variable domain, rest sourced from reference TRBV5-8 and TRBJ2-7, is EAGVTQSPTHLIKTRGQQATLRCSPISGHTSVYWYQQALGLGLQFLLWYDEGEERNRGNFPPRFSGRQFPNYSSELNVNALELEDSALYLCASSGPGQGSEQYFGPGTRLTVT.